Shown below are 27 T cell receptor beta chains from a single sample sequenced in a study of human T cells and chemical hapten exposure. Time point denoted: patch test 1, 2 weeks after DPC sensitization. Documented treatment: therapeutic diphenylcyclopropenone sensitization with weekly scalp DPC. MiXCR was run by TCRdb on the RACE reads, yielding one entry per CDR3 protein. The sample consists of around 100,000 distinct CDR3 sequences, 11% of them appearing once. Material: whole blood, obtained in connection with sensitization to the hapten diphenylcyclopropenone (DPC). The receptors were sampled from a woman aged 40-49 years with alopecia areata. Some clones in this sample may be carry-over from other donors' samples.

The genes are TRBV28 and TRBJ1-2; no reliable D call. Germline V gives CDR1 MDHEN, CDR2 SYDVKM. Trimming took 2 bases from V and 6 from J, leaving 10 bases between them. The CDR3 is 13 residues long. This chain's CDR3 is CASSLRFQDGYTF. CDR3 DNA sequence: TGTGCCAGCAGTTTAAGGTTCCAGGATGGCTACACCTTC.

This clonotype was found many times. The rearrangement links TRBV3-1 to TRBJ2-1, with 9 bases that match TRBD2. Germline CDR1 is LGHDT and CDR2 is YNNKEL (reference sequence). The CDR3 has 16 amino acids. The V segment lost 1 base and the J segment 5 bases; nucleotides outside the gene matches: 6. The chain's CDR3 is CASSQGVASGDNEQFF. For the CDR3, the DNA is TGTGCCAGCAGCCAAGGAGTGGCTAGCGGGGACAATGAGCAGTTCTTC.

This chain uses TRBV10-3 with TRBJ1-2, with D possibly being TRBD1 (6 bases). The CDR3 is made up of 17 amino acids. V was trimmed by 7 bases and J by 2 bases, leaving 23 bases between them. Germline V gene sequence: CDR1 ENHRY, CDR2 SYGVKD. In DNA form, the CDR3 reads TGTGCCATCATCCGGGACCCTCTGGACAGAGCCAACTATGGCTACACCTTC. Its translation: CAIIRDPLDRANYGYTF.

This clonotype was counted many times. The chain is built from TRBV10-3 and TRBJ1-1; no clear D. The CDR3 contains 13 residues. Germline V lookup: CDR1 ENHRY, CDR2 SYGVKD. V dropped 8 bases and J dropped 0 bases, with 10 bases sitting between them. The CDR3 is CAISSGLNTEAFF. CDR3 in DNA: TGTGCCATCTCCTCGGGTCTGAACACTGAAGCTTTCTTT.

CDR3 sequence reads: CASSYQRQVYNEQFF. CDR3 nucleotide sequence: TGTGCCAGCAGTTACCAAAGACAGGTTTACAATGAGCAGTTCTTC. This chain uses TRBV6-5 with TRBJ2-1; a weak D match, TRBD1 (6 bases). V lost 2 bases and J lost 4, with 12 bases in between. CDR1 MNHEY and CDR2 SVGAGI come from the germline V gene. There are 15 residues in the CDR3.

The chain couples TRBV4-2 to TRBJ2-1, with D maybe TRBD2 (5 bases). With 0 bases removed from V and 7 bases from J, the gap between germline ends came to 13 bases. This CDR3 has 15 amino acids. Germline V lookup: CDR1 LGHNA, CDR2 YNFKEQ. CDR3 amino acids: CASSQEAVGDNEQFF. CDR3 bases: TGTGCCAGCAGCCAAGAAGCTGTCGGGGATAATGAGCAGTTCTTC.

This clonotype showed up just a few times. The chain carries TRBV7-2 and TRBJ1-5; 8 positions match TRBD1. The CDR3 is made up of 13 amino acids. V gave up 4 bases and J gave up 6 bases; unmatched junction bases: 2. CDR1 is SGHTA, CDR2 FQGNSA, per germline. CDR3 sequence: CASSWTGSQPQHF. The DNA for the CDR3 is TGTGCCAGCAGCTGGACAGGGAGTCAGCCCCAGCATTTT.

There are many counts of this clonotype. This chain uses TRBV7-2 with TRBJ2-3; perhaps D is TRBD1 or TRBD2 (5 bases each). This CDR3 spans 16 amino acids. Deletions cut 5 bases from V and 0 bases from J, with 15 bases between. CDR1 and CDR2 from the germline V gene are SGHTA and FQGNSA. The CDR3 region is CASSRGWGSSTDTQYF. CDR3 sequence (DNA): TGTGCCAGCAGCCGCGGGTGGGGCTCTAGCACAGATACGCAGTATTTT.

This clonotype was detected only once. DNA of the CDR3: TGTGCTAGTGGTTTGAACCGCGATTCACCCCTCCACTTT. This gives the protein CASGLNRDSPLHF. The J gene is TRBJ1-6, the V gene TRBV12-5; D gene uncertain. Trimming stripped 2 bases from V and 8 bases from J, with 7 bases between. This CDR3 contains 13 residues. Looked up from germline, CDR1 is LGHNT and CDR2 is FRNRAP.

In its sample, this clonotype was seen many times. The chain employs TRBV5-1 and TRBJ1-4; D is uncertain. V was trimmed by 2 bases and J by 8 bases, leaving 10 bases between them. This CDR3 spans 13 amino acids. CDR1 SGHRS and CDR2 YFSETQ come from the germline V gene. The CDR3 DNA follows: TGCGCCAGCAGCTTAGGGCAAACGGAAAAACTGTTTTTT. Protein sequence: CASSLGQTEKLFF.

The rearrangement links TRBV11-2 to TRBJ2-2; the D is unclear. This CDR3 has 17 amino acids. The germline V and J ends were trimmed by 0 bases and 1 base, with 12 bases remaining between them. The germline V gene encodes CDR1 SGHAT and CDR2 FQNNGV. CDR3 loop: CASSLDPIRQNTGELFF. The CDR3 DNA reads TGTGCCAGCAGCTTAGACCCCATCAGACAGAACACCGGGGAGCTGTTTTTT.

This chain connects TRBV12-3 or TRBV12-4 to TRBJ1-2; possibly TRBD1 for D (5 bases). CDR3 length: 14 amino acids. Trimming left V 6 bases short and J 4 bases short, with 15 bases between. CDR3 residues: CASRPGTDRYGYTF. CDR3 nucleotides: TGTGCCAGCAGACCCGGGACCGACCGCTATGGCTACACCTTC.

The sample holds a few counts of this clonotype. V is TRBV7-2 and J is TRBJ2-3; 7 bases align to TRBD1. CDR1 and CDR2 from the germline V gene are SGHTA and FQGNSA. The CDR3 is 16 amino acids. V trimming: 2 bases; J trimming: 1 base; junction bases outside the gene matches: 6. CDR3 loop: CASSLLGGFGTDTQYF. CDR3 coding DNA: TGTGCCAGCAGCTTATTAGGGGGCTTCGGCACAGATACGCAGTATTTT.

This clonotype has only a few counts. The chain couples TRBV10-2 to TRBJ1-2, with TRBD1 as a possible D gene (5 bases). The CDR3 has 14 amino acids. Looked up from germline, CDR1 is WSHSY and CDR2 is SAAADI. With 3 bases removed from V and 7 bases from J, the gap between germline ends came to 15 bases. For the CDR3, the DNA is TGCGCCAGCAGTGAAGGACACCCAATGGGTGGCTACACCTTC. Its translation: CASSEGHPMGGYTF.

This clonotype was counted a few times. V is TRBV5-1 and J is TRBJ1-3; a possible D gene is TRBD1 (6 bases). The CDR3 contains 16 residues. Trimming left V 0 bases short and J 4 bases short, with 14 bases between. Germline V lookup: CDR1 SGHRS, CDR2 YFSETQ. CDR3 DNA sequence: TGCGCCAGCAGCTTGGCCGGGGGCGCGGTAGGAAACACCATATATTTT. Protein: CASSLAGGAVGNTIYF.

The chain couples TRBV7-2 to TRBJ2-5, with D tentatively TRBD1 or TRBD2 (5 bases each). Per germline, CDR1 SGHTA and CDR2 FQGNSA. Trimming shortened V by 2 bases and J by 4 bases, and 14 bases separated the two germline ends. CDR3 size: 15 residues. CDR3 nucleotides: TGTGCCAGCAGCTTATCCGGGGCAGTAGGAGAGACCCAGTACTTC. Protein: CASSLSGAVGETQYF.

This clonotype was recorded at least ten times. The chain uses TRBV29-1 and TRBJ1-1; D not resolved. In germline, CDR1 is SQVTM, CDR2 ANQGSEA. This CDR3 has 14 amino acids. Trimming cost V 1 base and J 0 bases, with 9 bases left between them. The CDR3 bases are TGCAGCGTTGAAGTGCGCAGCGTGAACACTGAAGCTTTCTTT. Its translation: CSVEVRSVNTEAFF. The variable domain in full, completed from reference TRBV29-1 and TRBJ1-1, reads SAVISQKPSRDICQRGTSLTIQCQVDSQVTMMFWYRQQPGQSLTLIATANQGSEATYESGFVIDKFPISRPNLTFSTLTVSNMSPEDSSIYLCSVEVRSVNTEAFFGQGTRLTVV.

The gene calls are TRBV20-1 and TRBJ2-3; D gene ambiguous. This CDR3 comprises 13 residues. V dropped 5 bases and J dropped 3 bases, with 12 bases sitting between them. CDR1 is DFQATT, CDR2 SNEGSKA, per germline (reference sequence). The CDR3 here is CSAPARGTDTQYF. CDR3 bases: TGCAGTGCTCCCGCTCGAGGTACAGATACGCAGTATTTT.

The J gene is TRBJ1-2, the V gene TRBV25-1, with D perhaps TRBD1 (5 bases). Per germline, CDR1 MGHDK and CDR2 SYGVNS. Trimming pared 4 bases from V and 5 bases from J, leaving 8 bases between. The CDR3 runs to 12 residues. The CDR3 region has the DNA TGTGCCAGCAGTGGAGGGGATTATGGCTACACCTTC. It is translated as CASSGGDYGYTF.

This clonotype was observed at least ten times. The CDR3 nucleotides are TGCAGTGCCCTCGTTAGGGGGGCCAACGTCCTGACTTTC. Amino acids: CSALVRGANVLTF. The rearrangement links TRBV20-1 to TRBJ2-6; no reliable D call. This CDR3 region has 13 residues. CDR1 is DFQATT, CDR2 SNEGSKA, per germline (reference sequence). Deletions cut 6 bases from V and 4 bases from J, with 10 bases between.

In its sample, this clonotype was seen many times. The CDR3 loop reads CASSLHLGTGNEQYF. The CDR3, as DNA: TGTGCCAGCAGTCTCCACCTCGGGACAGGTAACGAGCAGTACTTC. V is TRBV2 and J is TRBJ2-7; the match to TRBD1 covers 8 bases. Germline loops: CDR1 SNHLY, CDR2 FYNNEI. The CDR3 extends over 15 amino acids. Trimming removed 5 bases from V and 5 bases from J; junction bases left unmatched: 11.

The V call is TRBV27, the J call TRBJ2-7; D ambiguous. The CDR3 sequence is 14 residues long. CDR1 and CDR2 from the germline V gene are MNHEY and SMNVEV (reference sequence). V lost 4 bases to trimming and J lost 7 bases, with 17 bases between them. The CDR3 loop is CASSYGTHRREQYF. DNA of the CDR3: TGTGCCAGCAGTTATGGTACGCACCGGCGGGAGCAGTACTTC.

Note on this clonotype: A much larger clone lies a single base off, so this may be a read error. This chain uses TRBV9 with TRBJ1-4; weak D call: TRBD1 (5 bases). Trimming removed 4 bases at V and 9 bases at J, with 19 bases between. This CDR3 contains 15 residues. The germline V gene has CDR1 SGDLS and CDR2 YYNGEE. In nucleotides, the CDR3 is TGTGCCAGCAGCCTGGTAGGGGCGCGGGGTAAAAAACTGTTTTTT. Translating it yields CASSLVGARGKKLFF.

CDR3 amino acids: CASRVADYEQYF. CDR3 nucleotides: TGCGCCAGCAGGGTCGCGGATTACGAGCAGTACTTC. The V call is TRBV10-2, the J call TRBJ2-7; unclear D gene. CDR3 size: 12 residues. Trimming pared 6 bases from V and 4 bases from J, leaving 10 bases between. CDR1 and CDR2 from the germline V gene are WSHSY and SAAADI.

The rearrangement uses TRBV13 and TRBJ1-5; 9 bases match TRBD1. The CDR3 is 16 residues long. Germline-derived CDR1 and CDR2 are PRHDT and FYEKMQ (reference sequence). Trimming cost V 5 bases and J 4 bases; bases outside gene matches: 9. CDR3 protein: CASSRTEGQGNQPQHF. The DNA for the CDR3 is TGTGCCAGCAGCCGCACGGAGGGACAGGGTAATCAGCCCCAGCATTTT. Together with reference TRBV13 and TRBJ1-5, the CDR3 gives the full variable domain: AAGVIQSPRHLIKEKRETATLKCYPIPRHDTVYWYQQGPGQDPQFLISFYEKMQSDKGSIPDRFSAQQFSDYHSELNMSSLELGDSALYFCASSRTEGQGNQPQHFGDGTRLSIL.

This clonotype showed up many times. The V call is TRBV3-1, the J call TRBJ1-1; 9 nucleotides agree with TRBD1. Germline assignment: CDR1 LGHDT and CDR2 YNNKEL (reference sequence). The V segment lost 6 bases and the J segment 8 bases; nucleotides outside the gene matches: 4. CDR3 length equals 12 residues. The CDR3 spells CASSLQGAEAFF. DNA for the CDR3: TGTGCCAGCAGTCTACAGGGGGCGGAAGCTTTCTTT.

The chain employs TRBV12-3 or TRBV12-4 and TRBJ1-1; 11 bases map to TRBD1. The CDR3 extends over 16 amino acids. V lost 7 bases and J lost 5; bases outside the gene matches: 12. CDR3 residues: CASTYGTGGIGTEAFF. The DNA of the CDR3 is TGTGCCAGCACCTATGGGACAGGGGGGATCGGGACTGAAGCTTTCTTT.